What follows are 7 T cell receptor beta chains derived from one specimen sequenced in a study of shared clonotypes between healthy human individuals. Using immunoSEQ multiplex PCR, the repertoire was profiled, and TCRdb retains in-frame clones only, with some absent. The table lists 470,000 or so clones, 70% to 85% of them singletons. The sequencing sample was made of PBMCs. The receptors derive from a woman aged 40 to 49 in good health. Some clones in this sample may be carry-over from other donors' samples.

The rearrangement uses TRBV6-1 and TRBJ1-5; D may be TRBD1 (5 bases). Germline assignment: CDR1 MNHNS and CDR2 SASEGT. Trimming stripped 3 bases from V and 0 bases from J, with 6 bases between. This CDR3 is 14 amino acids long. This CDR3 reads CASSDQGSNQPQHF. In nucleotides, the CDR3 is TGTGCCAGCAGTGACCAGGGTAGCAATCAGCCCCAGCATTTT.

Points on this clone: The sample has other DNA sequences that encode this CDR3 too. This chain uses TRBV19 with TRBJ2-7, with 9 bases identical to TRBD1. The germline V gene has CDR1 LNHDA and CDR2 SQIVND (reference sequence). The CDR3 is made up of 13 amino acids. Unmatched junction bases numbered 3, after V lost 8 bases and J lost 1 base. Here the CDR3 DNA reads TGTGCCAGTCGCGGACAGGGGTCCTACGAGCAGTACTTC. It translates to CASRGQGSYEQYF.

The chain employs TRBV28 and TRBJ1-4; weak D call: TRBD1 (5 bases). V lost 7 bases and J lost 7, with 16 bases in between. The CDR3 runs 14 residues. Germline values: CDR1 MDHEN, CDR2 SYDVKM. Written as DNA, the CDR3 is TGTGCCAGCACCAAGCAGGGAGGCGGTGAAAAACTGTTTTTT. Encoded protein: CASTKQGGGEKLFF.

The chain recombines TRBV7-2 with TRBJ2-1; 10 nucleotides match TRBD2. With 4 bases clipped from V and 6 bases from J, the junction kept 6 bases outside the gene matches. CDR1 is SGHTA, CDR2 FQGNSA, per germline. The CDR3 extends over 15 amino acids. CDR3 nucleotide sequence: TGTGCCAGCAGCTCTAGCGGGAGAAGCCCCAATGAGCAGTTCTTC. As protein: CASSSSGRSPNEQFF. Full variable domain (missing parts from reference TRBV7-2 and TRBJ2-1): GAGVSQSPSNKVTEKGKDVELRCDPISGHTALYWYRQSLGQGLEFLIYFQGNSAPDKSGLPSDRFSAERTGGSVSTLTIQRTQQEDSAVYLCASSSSGRSPNEQFFGPGTRLTVL.

The rearrangement links TRBV5-8 to TRBJ2-7, with 9 nucleotides matching TRBD2. The CDR3 loop spans 17 amino acids. The ends lost 0 bases at V and 3 bases at J; junction bases unmatched: 10. Germline V lookup: CDR1 SGHTS, CDR2 YDEGEE. The CDR3 loop reads CASSLAVLAGAVYEQYF. In DNA form, the CDR3 reads TGTGCCAGCAGCTTGGCTGTGTTAGCGGGAGCGGTCTACGAGCAGTACTTC.

The gene calls are TRBV28 and TRBJ2-3; 8 bases are a match to TRBD1. CDR1 and CDR2 (germline): MDHEN, SYDVKM. The CDR3 loop spans 15 amino acids. V trimming: 8 bases; J trimming: 2 bases; junction bases outside the gene matches: 9. Here the CDR3 DNA reads TGTGCCAGCCTCCCCCGGGACAGGACCACAGATACGCAGTATTTT. Protein product: CASLPRDRTTDTQYF. Full variable domain (outside the CDR3, taken from reference TRBV28 and TRBJ2-3): DVKVTQSSRYLVKRTGEKVFLECVQDMDHENMFWYRQDPGLGLRLIYFSYDVKMKEKGDIPEGYSVSREKKERFSLILESASTNQTSMYLCASLPRDRTTDTQYFGPGTRLTVL.

The CDR3: CASSLSRSDTQYF. The CDR3, as DNA: TGTGCCAGCAGCTTATCCAGATCGGATACGCAGTATTTT. The rearrangement uses TRBV7-8 and TRBJ2-3; D gene unclear. Germline V lookup: CDR1 SGHVS, CDR2 FQNEAQ. This CDR3 has 13 amino acids. V dropped 2 bases and J dropped 6 bases, with 9 bases sitting between them.